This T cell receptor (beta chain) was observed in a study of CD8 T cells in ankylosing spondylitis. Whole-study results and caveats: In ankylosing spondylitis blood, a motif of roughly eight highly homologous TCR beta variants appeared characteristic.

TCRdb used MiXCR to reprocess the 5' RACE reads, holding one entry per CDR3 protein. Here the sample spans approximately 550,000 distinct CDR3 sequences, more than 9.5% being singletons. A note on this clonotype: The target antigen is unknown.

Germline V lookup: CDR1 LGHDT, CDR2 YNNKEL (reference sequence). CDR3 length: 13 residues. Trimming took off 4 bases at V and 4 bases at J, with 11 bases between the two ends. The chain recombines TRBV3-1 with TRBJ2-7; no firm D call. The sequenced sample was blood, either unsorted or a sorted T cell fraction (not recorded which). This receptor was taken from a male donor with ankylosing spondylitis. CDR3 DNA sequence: TGTGCCAGCAGCCGGGCCGGATCGTACGAGCAGTACTTC. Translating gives CASSRAGSYEQYF.